The 13 T cell receptor beta chains reported below all come from one sample, sequenced in a study of T-cell reconstitution after alpha-beta-depleted transplantation in children. Unique molecular identifiers were incorporated when the TCRbeta library was constructed. Using its own MiXCR run on the PCR reads, TCRdb lists one record per CDR3 protein. Seen here are 200,000 to 300,000 distinct CDR3 sequences, around 25% observed once, and the top ten hold about 4.8%. The sequenced sample was PBMCs, mostly from graft donor cells, obtained 360 days after TCRalphabeta/CD19-depleted stem cell transplant. These receptors all come from a female patient between 2 and 15 years old who had a stem cell transplant for congenital amegakaryocytic thrombocytopenia, so the T cells may come from the graft donor.

CDR3 bases: TGCAGCGTTATTGATACGCGGGTTCCCCACTACGAGCAGTACTTC. Protein sequence: CSVIDTRVPHYEQYF. The chain couples TRBV29-1 to TRBJ2-7; tentative D call: TRBD2 (5 bases). The CDR3 length is 15 residues. V lost 5 bases and J 3 bases, leaving 20 bases between the germline ends. CDR1 SQVTM and CDR2 ANQGSEA come from the germline V gene.

This clonotype showed up just a few times. The gene calls are TRBV7-9 and TRBJ2-1; maybe TRBD2 (6 bases). The CDR3 totals 13 residues. Germline V gene data show CDR1 as SEHNR and CDR2 as FQNEAQ (reference sequence). Deletions cut 3 bases from V and 6 bases from J, with 9 bases between. The CDR3 spells CASSFLAPNEQFF. The CDR3 nucleotides read TGTGCCAGCAGCTTCCTAGCGCCCAATGAGCAGTTCTTC. The whole variable domain, remainder taken from reference TRBV7-9 and TRBJ2-1, is DTGVSQNPRHKITKRGQNVTFRCDPISEHNRLYWYRQTLGQGPEFLTYFQNEAQLEKSRLLSDRFSAERPKGSFSTLEIQRTEQGDSAMYLCASSFLAPNEQFFGPGTRLTVL.

The table lists this clonotype with a few counts. This chain links TRBV30 with TRBJ1-1; 7 bases are shared with TRBD1. The CDR3 consists of 15 residues. The ends lost 2 bases at V and 4 bases at J; junction bases unmatched: 10. Germline V lookup: CDR1 GTSNPN, CDR2 SVGIG (reference sequence). The CDR3 protein is CAWSIPDRRGTEAFF. The CDR3 nucleotides read TGTGCCTGGAGTATCCCGGACAGGAGGGGCACTGAAGCTTTCTTT.

This clonotype was detected once. This chain joins TRBV20-1 and TRBJ2-3; 8 nucleotides align to TRBD2. This CDR3 contains 13 residues. Germline V gene sequence: CDR1 DFQATT, CDR2 SNEGSKA (reference sequence). The junction had 3 bases not matched to a gene; V was cut back by 7 bases and J by 0 bases. DNA of the CDR3: TGCAGTGGGTCTAGCGGGAGCACAGATACGCAGTATTTT. This sequence encodes CSGSSGSTDTQYF.

The chain joins TRBV28 to TRBJ1-4, with TRBD1 matching 8 bases. This CDR3 region has 14 residues. Germline V gene lookup returns CDR1 MDHEN and CDR2 SYDVKM. V lost 6 bases and J lost 8; bases outside the gene matches: 8. For the CDR3, the DNA is TGTGCCAGCAGCACGGACAGGGTAGGAGAAAAACTGTTTTTT. Protein: CASSTDRVGEKLFF.

This clonotype was observed at least ten times. V is TRBV3-1 and J is TRBJ2-2; no clear D gene. Germline V lookup: CDR1 LGHDT, CDR2 YNNKEL (reference sequence). CDR3 length: 15 amino acids. V was clipped by 0 bases and J by 7 bases, with 12 bases between them. CDR3 region: CASSQDPSSHGELFF. CDR3 nucleotide sequence: TGTGCCAGCAGCCAAGATCCCTCATCCCACGGGGAGCTGTTTTTT.

This chain uses TRBV6-1 with TRBJ2-3, with 9 bases identical to TRBD2. Trimming cost V 6 bases and J 2 bases; bases outside gene matches: 3. Germline V gene lookup returns CDR1 MNHNS and CDR2 SASEGT. This CDR3 region has 14 residues. CDR3 protein: CASSPSGNTDTQYF. In nucleotides, the CDR3 is TGTGCCAGCAGCCCTAGCGGGAACACAGATACGCAGTATTTT.

This clonotype was found a few times. The V and J genes are TRBV7-3 and TRBJ2-2; possibly TRBD2 for D (6 bases). V was cut by 2 bases and J by 4 bases, with 11 bases left in between. The germline V gene encodes CDR1 SGHTA and CDR2 FQGTGA. The CDR3 spans 15 residues. The CDR3 region has the DNA TGTGCCAGCAGCTTAGACGGGAGAGGCACCGGGGAGCTGTTTTTT. This translates into CASSLDGRGTGELFF.

This clonotype was recorded a few times. CDR3 sequence (DNA): TGCGCCAGCAGCCGAACTGCTATTAGGATTCTAGGGACAGGGAACAATGAGCAGTTCTTC. Its protein product is CASSRTAIRILGTGNNEQFF. This chain uses TRBV4-1 with TRBJ2-1, with 9 bases lining up with TRBD1. The germline gives CDR1 MGHRA, CDR2 YSYEKL. This CDR3 contains 20 residues. Trimming cost V 4 bases and J 5 bases; bases outside gene matches: 21.

This clonotype showed up many times. This rearrangement joins TRBV4-1 to TRBJ1-2; a possible D gene is TRBD1 (6 bases). This CDR3 comprises 13 residues. Trimming shortened V by 4 bases and J by 7 bases, and 13 bases separated the two germline ends. Germline values: CDR1 MGHRA, CDR2 YSYEKL. The chain's CDR3 is CASSLNTGSGYTF. For the CDR3, the DNA is TGCGCCAGCAGCCTCAATACAGGGAGTGGCTACACCTTC.

The gene calls are TRBV7-9 and TRBJ2-1; no firm D call. Germline values: CDR1 SEHNR, CDR2 FQNEAQ (reference sequence). Trimming shortened V by 5 bases and J by 7 bases, and 15 bases separated the two germline ends. CDR3 size: 14 residues. The chain's CDR3 is CASSRVPFGNEQFF. DNA of the CDR3: TGTGCCAGCAGCCGAGTACCATTCGGGAATGAGCAGTTCTTC.

This clonotype has just a few counts. The rearrangement joins TRBV5-4 to TRBJ2-1; D perhaps matches TRBD2 (6 bases). The CDR3 sequence is 17 residues long. CDR1 SGHNT and CDR2 YYREEE come from the germline V gene (reference sequence). Trimming pared 3 bases from V and 0 bases from J, leaving 16 bases between. In nucleotides, the CDR3 is TGTGCCAGCAGCTCCCAGTTGGGACTGAGCTCCTACAATGAGCAGTTCTTC. Translated: CASSSQLGLSSYNEQFF.

This sequence joins TRBV4-1 and TRBJ1-2; D unresolved. The CDR3 loop spans 15 amino acids. Trimming took off 0 bases at V and 2 bases at J, with 10 bases between the two ends. Per germline, CDR1 MGHRA and CDR2 YSYEKL. DNA of the CDR3: TGCGCCAGCAGCCAAGAATCTCCAATAAACTATGGCTACACCTTC. This codes for CASSQESPINYGYTF.